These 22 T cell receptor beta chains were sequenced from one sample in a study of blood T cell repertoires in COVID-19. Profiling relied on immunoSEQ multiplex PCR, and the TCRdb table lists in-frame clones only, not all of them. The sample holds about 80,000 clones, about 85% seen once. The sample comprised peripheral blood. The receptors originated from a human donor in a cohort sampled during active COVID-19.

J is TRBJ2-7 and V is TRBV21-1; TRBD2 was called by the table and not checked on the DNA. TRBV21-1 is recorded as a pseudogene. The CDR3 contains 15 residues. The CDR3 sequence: CASSPPTGTLDEQYF. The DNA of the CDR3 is TGTGCCAGCAGCCCTCCCACCGGGACTCTGGACGAGCAGTACTTC.

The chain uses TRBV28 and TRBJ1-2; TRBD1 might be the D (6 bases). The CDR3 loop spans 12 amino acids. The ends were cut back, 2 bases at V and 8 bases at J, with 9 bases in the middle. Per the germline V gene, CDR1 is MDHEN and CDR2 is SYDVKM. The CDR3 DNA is TGTGCCAGCAGTTTAGGGGGGGGCGGCTACACCTTC. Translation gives CASSLGGGGYTF.

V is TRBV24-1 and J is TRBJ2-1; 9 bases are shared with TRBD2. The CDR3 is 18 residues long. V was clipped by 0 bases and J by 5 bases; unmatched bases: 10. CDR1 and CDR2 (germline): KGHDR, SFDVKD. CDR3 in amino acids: CATSDLGQTSGLNNEQFF. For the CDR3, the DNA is TGTGCCACCAGTGATTTGGGCCAGACTAGCGGTCTGAACAATGAGCAGTTCTTC.

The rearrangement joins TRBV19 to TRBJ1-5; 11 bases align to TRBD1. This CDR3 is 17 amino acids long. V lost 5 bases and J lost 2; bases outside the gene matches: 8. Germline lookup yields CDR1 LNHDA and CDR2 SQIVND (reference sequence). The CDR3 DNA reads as TGTGCCAGTAGTGAGCGGACAGGGGGCTCTGGCAATCAGCCCCAGCATTTT. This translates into CASSERTGGSGNQPQHF.

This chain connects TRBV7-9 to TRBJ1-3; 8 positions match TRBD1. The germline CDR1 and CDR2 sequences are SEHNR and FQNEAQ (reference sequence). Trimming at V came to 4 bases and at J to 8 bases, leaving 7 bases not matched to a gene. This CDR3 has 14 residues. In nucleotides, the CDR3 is TGTGCCAGCAGCTATGGACAGGGAGCGGACACCATATATTTT. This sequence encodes CASSYGQGADTIYF.

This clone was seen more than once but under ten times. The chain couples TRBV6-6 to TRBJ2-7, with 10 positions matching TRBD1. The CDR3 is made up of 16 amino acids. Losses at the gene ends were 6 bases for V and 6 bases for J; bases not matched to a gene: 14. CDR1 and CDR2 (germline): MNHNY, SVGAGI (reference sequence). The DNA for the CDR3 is TGTGCCAGCAGCCACCCTCCCCCGGGACAGGGGACCGAGCAGTACTTC. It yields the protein CASSHPPPGQGTEQYF.

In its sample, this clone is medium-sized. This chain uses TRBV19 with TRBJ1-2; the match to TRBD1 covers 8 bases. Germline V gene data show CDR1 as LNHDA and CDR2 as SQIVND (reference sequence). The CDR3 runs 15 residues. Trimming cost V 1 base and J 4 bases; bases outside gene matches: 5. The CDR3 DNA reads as TGTGCCAGTAGTATAGCCGGAACAGGGGGCTATGGCTACACCTTC. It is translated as CASSIAGTGGYGYTF.

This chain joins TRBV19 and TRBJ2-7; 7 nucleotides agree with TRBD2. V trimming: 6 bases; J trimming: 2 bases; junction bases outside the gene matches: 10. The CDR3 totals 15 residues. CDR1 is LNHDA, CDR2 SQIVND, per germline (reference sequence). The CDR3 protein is CASSMGGGETYEQYF. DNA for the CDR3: TGTGCCAGTAGCATGGGGGGAGGGGAGACCTACGAGCAGTACTTC.

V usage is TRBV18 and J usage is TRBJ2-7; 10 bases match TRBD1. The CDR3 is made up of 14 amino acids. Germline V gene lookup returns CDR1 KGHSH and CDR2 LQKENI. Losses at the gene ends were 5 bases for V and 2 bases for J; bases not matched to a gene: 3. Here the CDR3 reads CASSAGTGAYEQYF. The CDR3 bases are TGTGCCAGCTCAGCCGGGACAGGGGCCTACGAGCAGTACTTC. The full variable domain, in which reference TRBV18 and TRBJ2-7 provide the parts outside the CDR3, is NAGVMQNPRHLVRRRGQEARLRCSPMKGHSHVYWYRQLPEEGLKFMVYLQKENIIDESGMPKERFSAEFPKEGPSILRIQQVVRGDSAAYFCASSAGTGAYEQYFGPGTRLTVT.

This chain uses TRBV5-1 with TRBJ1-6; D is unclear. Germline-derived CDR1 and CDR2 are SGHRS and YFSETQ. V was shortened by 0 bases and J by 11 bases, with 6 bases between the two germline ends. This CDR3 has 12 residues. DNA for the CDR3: TGCGCCAGCAGCTTGGGGGAGCCACCCCTCCACTTT. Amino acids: CASSLGEPPLHF.

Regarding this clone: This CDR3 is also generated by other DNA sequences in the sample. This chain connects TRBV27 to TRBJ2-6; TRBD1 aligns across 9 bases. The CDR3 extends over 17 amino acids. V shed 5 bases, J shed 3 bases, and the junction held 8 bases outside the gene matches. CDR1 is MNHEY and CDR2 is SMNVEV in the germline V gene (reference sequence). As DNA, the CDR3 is TGTGCCAGCAGTCCAGCACAGGGGGCCTTTGGGGCCAACGTCCTGACTTTC. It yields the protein CASSPAQGAFGANVLTF.

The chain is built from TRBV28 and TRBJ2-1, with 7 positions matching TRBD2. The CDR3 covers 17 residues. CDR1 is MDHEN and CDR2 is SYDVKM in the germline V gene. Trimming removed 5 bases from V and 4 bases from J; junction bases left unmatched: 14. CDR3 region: CASSPWKAGVQYNEQFF. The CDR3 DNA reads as TGTGCCAGCAGTCCCTGGAAGGCGGGGGTTCAATACAATGAGCAGTTCTTC.

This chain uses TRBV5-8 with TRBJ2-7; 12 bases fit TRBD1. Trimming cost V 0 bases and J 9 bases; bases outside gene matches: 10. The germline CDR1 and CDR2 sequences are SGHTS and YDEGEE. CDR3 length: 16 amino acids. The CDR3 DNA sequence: TGTGCCAGCAGCTTGGGGCCGGGACAGGGGGCTTGGGTGCAGTACTTC. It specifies CASSLGPGQGAWVQYF. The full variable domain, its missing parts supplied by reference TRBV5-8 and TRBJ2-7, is EAGVTQSPTHLIKTRGQQATLRCSPISGHTSVYWYQQALGLGLQFLLWYDEGEERNRGNFPPRFSGRQFPNYSSELNVNALELEDSALYLCASSLGPGQGAWVQYFGPGTRLTVT.

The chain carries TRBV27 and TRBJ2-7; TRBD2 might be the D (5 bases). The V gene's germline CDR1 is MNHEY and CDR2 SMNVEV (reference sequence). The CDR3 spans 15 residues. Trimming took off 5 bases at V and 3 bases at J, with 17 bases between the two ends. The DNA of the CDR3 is TGTGCCAGCAGTGCTTGGACCGGAGGTCTCTACGAGCAGTACTTC. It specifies CASSAWTGGLYEQYF.

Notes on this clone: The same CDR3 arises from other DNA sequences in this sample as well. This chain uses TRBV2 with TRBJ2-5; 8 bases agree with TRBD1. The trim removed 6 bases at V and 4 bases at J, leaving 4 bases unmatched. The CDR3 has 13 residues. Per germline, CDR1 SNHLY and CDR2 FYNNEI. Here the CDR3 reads CASRTGQGETQYF. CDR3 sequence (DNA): TGTGCCAGCAGGACAGGACAGGGAGAGACCCAGTACTTC.

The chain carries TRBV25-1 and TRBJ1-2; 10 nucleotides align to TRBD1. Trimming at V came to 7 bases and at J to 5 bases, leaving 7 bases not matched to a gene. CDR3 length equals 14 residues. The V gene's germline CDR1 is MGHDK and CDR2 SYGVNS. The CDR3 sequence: CASTFGDRGYGYTF. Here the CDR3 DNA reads TGTGCCAGCACCTTTGGGGACAGGGGTTATGGCTACACCTTC.

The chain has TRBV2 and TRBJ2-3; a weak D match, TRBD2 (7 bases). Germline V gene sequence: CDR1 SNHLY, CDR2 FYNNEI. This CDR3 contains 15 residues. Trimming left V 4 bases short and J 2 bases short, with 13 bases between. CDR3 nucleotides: TGTGCCAGCAGTGTTAAGGGGGGGCTCACAGATACGCAGTATTTT. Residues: CASSVKGGLTDTQYF.

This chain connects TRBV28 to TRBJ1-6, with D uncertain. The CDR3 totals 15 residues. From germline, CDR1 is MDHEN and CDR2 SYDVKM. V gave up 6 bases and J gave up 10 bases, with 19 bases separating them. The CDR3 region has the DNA TGTGCCAGCAGCCTCAGTCGGGGATCGGGATCACCCCTCCACTTT. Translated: CASSLSRGSGSPLHF.

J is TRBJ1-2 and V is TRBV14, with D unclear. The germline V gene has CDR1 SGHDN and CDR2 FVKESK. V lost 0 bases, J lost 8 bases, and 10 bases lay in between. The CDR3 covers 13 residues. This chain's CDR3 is CASSQEKPLGYTF. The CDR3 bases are TGTGCCAGCAGCCAAGAGAAGCCGCTAGGCTACACCTTC. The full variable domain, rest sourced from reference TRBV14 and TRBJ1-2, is EAGVTQFPSHSVIEKGQTVTLRCDPISGHDNLYWYRRVMGKEIKFLLHFVKESKQDESGMPNNRFLAERTGGTYSTLKVQPAELEDSGVYFCASSQEKPLGYTFGSGTRLTVV.

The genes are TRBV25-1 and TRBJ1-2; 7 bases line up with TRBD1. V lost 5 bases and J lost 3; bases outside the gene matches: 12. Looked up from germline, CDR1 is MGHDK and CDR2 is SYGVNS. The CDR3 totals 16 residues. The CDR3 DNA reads TGTGCCAGCAGTCCTCCCCGGGCGGGACAGTACTATGGCTACACCTTC. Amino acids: CASSPPRAGQYYGYTF.

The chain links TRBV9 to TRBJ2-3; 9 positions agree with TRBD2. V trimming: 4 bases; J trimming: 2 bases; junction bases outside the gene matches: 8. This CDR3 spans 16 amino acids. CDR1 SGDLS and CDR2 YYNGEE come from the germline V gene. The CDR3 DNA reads TGTGCCAGCAGCCCCACGGCGGGGGGGTCCACAGATACGCAGTATTTT. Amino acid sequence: CASSPTAGGSTDTQYF.

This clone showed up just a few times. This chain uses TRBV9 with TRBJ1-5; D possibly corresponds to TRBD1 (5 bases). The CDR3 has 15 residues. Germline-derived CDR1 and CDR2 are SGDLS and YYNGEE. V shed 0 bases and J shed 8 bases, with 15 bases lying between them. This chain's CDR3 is CASSVEGRQGEPQHF. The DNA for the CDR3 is TGTGCCAGCAGCGTAGAAGGGAGGCAGGGTGAGCCCCAGCATTTT.